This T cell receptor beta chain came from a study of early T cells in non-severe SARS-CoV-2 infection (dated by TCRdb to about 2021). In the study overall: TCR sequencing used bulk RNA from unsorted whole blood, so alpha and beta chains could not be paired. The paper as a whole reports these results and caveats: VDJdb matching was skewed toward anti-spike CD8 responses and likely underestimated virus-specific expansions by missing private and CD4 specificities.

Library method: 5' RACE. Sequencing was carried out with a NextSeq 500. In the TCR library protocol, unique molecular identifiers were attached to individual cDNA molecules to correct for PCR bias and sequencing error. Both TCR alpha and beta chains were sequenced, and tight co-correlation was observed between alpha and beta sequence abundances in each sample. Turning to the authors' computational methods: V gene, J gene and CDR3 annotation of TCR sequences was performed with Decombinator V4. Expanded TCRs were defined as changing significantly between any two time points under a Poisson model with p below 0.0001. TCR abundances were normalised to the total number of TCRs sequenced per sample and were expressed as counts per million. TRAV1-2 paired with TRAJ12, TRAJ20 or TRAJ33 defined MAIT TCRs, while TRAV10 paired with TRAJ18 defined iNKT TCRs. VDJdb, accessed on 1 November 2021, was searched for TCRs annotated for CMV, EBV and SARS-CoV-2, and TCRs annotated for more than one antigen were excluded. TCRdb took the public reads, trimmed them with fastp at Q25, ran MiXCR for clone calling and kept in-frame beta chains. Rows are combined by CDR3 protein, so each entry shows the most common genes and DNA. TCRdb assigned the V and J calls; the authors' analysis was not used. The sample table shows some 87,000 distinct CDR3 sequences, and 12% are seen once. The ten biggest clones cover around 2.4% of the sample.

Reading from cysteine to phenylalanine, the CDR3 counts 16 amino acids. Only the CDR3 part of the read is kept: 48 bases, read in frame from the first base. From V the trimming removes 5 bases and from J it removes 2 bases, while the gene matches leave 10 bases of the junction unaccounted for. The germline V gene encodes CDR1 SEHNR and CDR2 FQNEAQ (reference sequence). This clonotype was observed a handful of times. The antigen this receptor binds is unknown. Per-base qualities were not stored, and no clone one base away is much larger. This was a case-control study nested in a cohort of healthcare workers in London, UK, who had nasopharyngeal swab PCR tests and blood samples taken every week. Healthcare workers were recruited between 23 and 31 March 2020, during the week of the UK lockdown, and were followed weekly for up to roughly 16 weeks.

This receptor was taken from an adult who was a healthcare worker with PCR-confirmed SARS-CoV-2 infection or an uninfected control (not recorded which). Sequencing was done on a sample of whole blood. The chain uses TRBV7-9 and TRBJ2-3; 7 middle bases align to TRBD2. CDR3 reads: CASSRGASGYTDTQYF. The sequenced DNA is TGTGCCAGCAGCCGGGGAGCTAGCGGATACACAGATACGCAGTATTTT.